These 22 T cell receptor beta chains came from one sample sequenced in a study of T cell repertoires in cytomegalovirus infection. Using its own MiXCR run on the reads, TCRdb lists one record per CDR3 protein. The data hold approximately 260,000 distinct CDR3 sequences, with about a sixth observed a single time. The sequenced sample was CD8+ T cells from PBMCs. Receptors originate from a human donor in good health (CMV status not recorded). Some clones in this sample may be carry-over from other donors' samples.

V and J are TRBV29-1 and TRBJ1-2; tentatively, D is TRBD1 (5 bases). The CDR3 runs 15 residues. Trimming took 5 bases from V and 0 from J, leaving 16 bases between them. Germline lookup yields CDR1 SQVTM and CDR2 ANQGSEA. CDR3 sequence (DNA): TGCAGCGTTTGGGAGGGGTCCTATCCTAACTATGGCTACACCTTC. Its translation is CSVWEGSYPNYGYTF.

In this sample, this clonotype turned up a few times. This chain links TRBV20-1 with TRBJ2-4, with D tentatively TRBD1 (6 bases). This CDR3 has 14 residues. The ends were cut back, 5 bases at V and 0 bases at J, with 11 bases in the middle. The germline V gene has CDR1 DFQATT and CDR2 SNEGSKA (reference sequence). This CDR3 reads CSAQGFLAKNIQYF. The CDR3 DNA reads TGCAGTGCTCAGGGGTTCCTAGCCAAAAACATTCAGTACTTC.

This clonotype was seen at least ten times. The rearrangement joins TRBV5-4 to TRBJ1-4; D gene uncertain. This CDR3 comprises 13 residues. The germline V and J ends were trimmed by 5 bases and 5 bases, with 10 bases remaining between them. From germline, CDR1 is SGHNT and CDR2 YYREEE (reference sequence). The CDR3 DNA is TGTGCCAGCAGGGGCAGCCTAAATGAAAAACTGTTTTTT. It codes for CASRGSLNEKLFF. Full variable domain (outside the CDR3, taken from reference TRBV5-4 and TRBJ1-4): ETGVTQSPTHLIKTRGQQVTLRCSSQSGHNTVSWYQQALGQGPQFIFQYYREEENGRGNFPPRFSGLQFPNYSSELNVNALELDDSALYLCASRGSLNEKLFFGSGTQLSVL.

In its sample, this clonotype was seen a few times. V usage is TRBV14 and J usage is TRBJ1-2, with a tentative D call TRBD1 (6 bases). Germline V gene lookup returns CDR1 SGHDN and CDR2 FVKESK. Trimming took off 4 bases at V and 4 bases at J, with 16 bases between the two ends. The CDR3 loop spans 15 amino acids. CDR3 sequence: CASSPRQVASYGYTF. The CDR3 DNA is TGTGCCAGCAGCCCCCGACAGGTAGCTTCCTATGGCTACACCTTC.

V gene TRBV5-1 combines with J gene TRBJ1-6; the match to TRBD1 covers 10 bases. The CDR3 is 15 residues long. Trimming took 6 bases from V and 8 from J; bases not matched to a gene: 8. Germline V gene sequence: CDR1 SGHRS, CDR2 YFSETQ. CDR3 DNA: TGCGCCAGCACAACGGGGACAGGGGAGGATTCACCCCTCCACTTT. Protein sequence: CASTTGTGEDSPLHF.

This clonotype has ten or more counts. The chain carries TRBV25-1 and TRBJ1-1; D is undetermined. V was cut by 0 bases and J by 0 bases, with 20 bases left in between. Per the germline V gene, CDR1 is MGHDK and CDR2 is SYGVNS. The CDR3 contains 19 residues. The CDR3 reads CASSEYSQYRPRMNTEAFF. In nucleotides, the CDR3 is TGTGCCAGCAGTGAATATTCTCAGTATCGCCCGAGGATGAACACTGAAGCTTTCTTT.

V usage is TRBV19 and J usage is TRBJ2-1, with 8 bases identical to TRBD2. Per germline, CDR1 LNHDA and CDR2 SQIVND (reference sequence). The CDR3 runs to 18 residues. The V and J ends lost 7 bases and 0 bases, in that order; junction bases with no gene match: 14. This CDR3 is CASIGRGVPISSYNEQFF. CDR3 DNA sequence: TGTGCCAGTATTGGGCGGGGGGTCCCCATAAGCTCCTACAATGAGCAGTTCTTC.

This clonotype was detected a few times. The gene calls are TRBV9 and TRBJ2-3, with D perhaps matching TRBD1 (6 bases). Between the trimmed V and J ends, which lost 4 bases and 2 bases, there was a span of 17 bases. CDR3 length: 16 residues. Germline V gene data show CDR1 as SGDLS and CDR2 as YYNGEE. CDR3 DNA: TGTGCCAGCAGCAATCGATTGGACAGACCCACAGATACGCAGTATTTT. It encodes CASSNRLDRPTDTQYF. Filled out from reference TRBV9 and TRBJ2-3, the complete variable domain reads DSGVTQTPKHLITATGQRVTLRCSPRSGDLSVYWYQQSLDQGLQFLIQYYNGEERAKGNILERFSAQQFPDLHSELNLSSLELGDSALYFCASSNRLDRPTDTQYFGPGTRLTVL.

This clonotype was counted many times. The junction departs from germline at one end; a sequencing error may be responsible. The genes are TRBV12-3 or TRBV12-4 and TRBJ2-1; TRBD1 agrees at 7 bases. This CDR3 comprises 12 residues. CDR3: CASSLARDSIIF. As DNA, the CDR3 is TGTGCCAGCAGTTTAGCACGGGACAGCATCATCTTC.

There are many counts of this clonotype. The chain recombines TRBV7-2 with TRBJ2-5; the D gene could be TRBD1 or TRBD2 (5 bases each). The CDR3 totals 17 residues. V lost 3 bases to trimming and J lost 3 bases, with 20 bases between them. The germline CDR1 and CDR2 sequences are SGHTA and FQGNSA. Written as DNA, the CDR3 is TGTGCCAGCAGCTTCGGGGCTAGTCGCTACCTAAAAGAGACCCAGTACTTC. As protein: CASSFGASRYLKETQYF.

In its sample, this clonotype was seen many times. The genes are TRBV7-8 and TRBJ1-1; D ambiguous. V was cut by 1 base and J by 1 base, with 10 bases left in between. Germline CDR1 is SGHVS and CDR2 is FQNEAQ. The CDR3 consists of 15 residues. The CDR3 loop is CASSLDKPPNTEAFF. The CDR3 region has the DNA TGTGCCAGCAGCTTAGACAAGCCACCGAACACTGAAGCTTTCTTT.

This clonotype showed up many times. The V gene is TRBV12-3 or TRBV12-4, the J gene TRBJ2-4; weak D call: TRBD1 (6 bases). CDR3 size: 15 residues. Trimming took off 6 bases at V and 6 bases at J, with 18 bases between the two ends. The CDR3 nucleotides are TGTGCCAGCAGGGAGACAGGTGGGGGTGGAAACATTCAGTACTTC. Translated: CASRETGGGGNIQYF.

This chain links TRBV29-1 with TRBJ2-6; TRBD2 agrees at 9 bases. The germline V gene has CDR1 SQVTM and CDR2 ANQGSEA. The CDR3 has 15 amino acids. V was pared by 6 bases and J by 12 bases, with 15 bases of the junction left unmatched. The CDR3 here is CSVQVAGEAISVLTF. The CDR3 nucleotides are TGCAGCGTCCAAGTAGCGGGGGAAGCGATAAGCGTCCTGACTTTC.

This clonotype was found many times. This rearrangement joins TRBV24-1 to TRBJ1-5, with a tentative D call TRBD1 (5 bases). CDR3 length: 16 residues. V lost 7 bases and J 8 bases, leaving 23 bases between the germline ends. Germline lookup yields CDR1 KGHDR and CDR2 SFDVKD. Here the CDR3 reads CATSTLPGPKVKPQHF. Here the CDR3 DNA reads TGTGCCACCAGCACCCTCCCGGGGCCCAAGGTTAAGCCCCAGCATTTT.

This clonotype was observed at least ten times. This chain links TRBV7-2 with TRBJ2-3, with D perhaps TRBD1 or TRBD2 (5 bases each). V was cut by 5 bases and J by 0 bases, with 15 bases left in between. The CDR3 has 16 residues. Germline loops: CDR1 SGHTA, CDR2 FQGNSA. DNA for the CDR3: TGTGCCAGCAGCCCGAACCCGGGACCTAGCACAGATACGCAGTATTTT. Translation gives CASSPNPGPSTDTQYF.

This clonotype was detected only a few times. The chain employs TRBV28 and TRBJ1-5; 8 bases are shared with TRBD1. This CDR3 has 19 amino acids. V shed 6 bases and J 2 bases; nucleotides not matched to a gene: 18. Germline CDR1 reads MDHEN; CDR2 reads SYDVKM. In DNA form, the CDR3 reads TGTGCCAGCAGGAGTACAAGGACAGGGAGATTAGTGGGCAATCAGCCCCAGCATTTT. This translates into CASRSTRTGRLVGNQPQHF. Drawing the rest from reference TRBV28 and TRBJ1-5, the complete variable domain is DVKVTQSSRYLVKRTGEKVFLECVQDMDHENMFWYRQDPGLGLRLIYFSYDVKMKEKGDIPEGYSVSREKKERFSLILESASTNQTSMYLCASRSTRTGRLVGNQPQHFGDGTRLSIL.

V usage is TRBV15 and J usage is TRBJ1-2; 8 positions match TRBD1. The CDR3 is 16 residues long. Germline trimming cut 3 bases from V and 0 bases from J; bases unmatched to any gene: 6. Germline loops: CDR1 LNHNV, CDR2 YYDKDF (reference sequence). DNA of the CDR3: TGTGCCACCAGCAGGACCGGGACAGGAGCTAACTATGGCTACACCTTC. Its protein product is CATSRTGTGANYGYTF.

The V call is TRBV25-1, the J call TRBJ2-1; 8 nucleotides agree with TRBD2. CDR1 is MGHDK and CDR2 is SYGVNS in the germline V gene. With 5 bases clipped from V and 6 bases from J, the junction kept 9 bases outside the gene matches. The CDR3 consists of 15 residues. CDR3 DNA: TGTGCCAGCAGTTCGAGGGTCGGGGGGGCCAATGAGCAGTTCTTC. It translates to CASSSRVGGANEQFF.

This clonotype has only a few counts. The chain employs TRBV5-5 and TRBJ1-1; 7 positions agree with TRBD1. The CDR3 loop spans 16 amino acids. Per germline, CDR1 SGHKS and CDR2 YYEKEE (reference sequence). V was pared by 0 bases and J by 1 base, with 6 bases of the junction left unmatched. The CDR3 nucleotides read TGTGCCAGCAGCTTGGTGTCAGGGGGAGGGAACACTGAAGCTTTCTTT. It specifies CASSLVSGGGNTEAFF.

The chain carries TRBV12-5 and TRBJ1-5; no firm D call. The CDR3 runs 16 residues. The germline V and J ends were trimmed by 2 bases and 0 bases, with 11 bases remaining between them. Germline V gene data show CDR1 as LGHNT and CDR2 as FRNRAP. The CDR3 protein is CASGLLQPYSNQPQHF. The CDR3 coding sequence is TGTGCTAGTGGTTTGCTTCAGCCTTATAGCAATCAGCCCCAGCATTTT.

The table lists this clonotype with a count of one. The V gene is TRBV19, the J gene TRBJ2-7; D may correspond to TRBD1 or TRBD2 (5 bases each). CDR3 length equals 15 residues. V dropped 5 bases and J dropped 4 bases, with 18 bases sitting between them. The germline gives CDR1 LNHDA, CDR2 SQIVND (reference sequence). This chain's CDR3 is CASSLRGSHGYEQYF. The CDR3 coding sequence is TGTGCCAGTAGTCTCCGGGGCAGCCACGGGTACGAGCAGTACTTC.

The CDR3 bases are TGTGCCATCAGTGAGTCGGAGGCAGGGCCTATGATCGCCAATGAGCAGTTCTTC. It is translated as CAISESEAGPMIANEQFF. The rearrangement joins TRBV10-3 to TRBJ2-1; D tentatively reads TRBD1 or TRBD2 (5 bases each). Germline V gives CDR1 ENHRY, CDR2 SYGVKD. V shed 0 bases and J shed 6 bases, with 21 bases lying between them. The CDR3 contains 18 residues.